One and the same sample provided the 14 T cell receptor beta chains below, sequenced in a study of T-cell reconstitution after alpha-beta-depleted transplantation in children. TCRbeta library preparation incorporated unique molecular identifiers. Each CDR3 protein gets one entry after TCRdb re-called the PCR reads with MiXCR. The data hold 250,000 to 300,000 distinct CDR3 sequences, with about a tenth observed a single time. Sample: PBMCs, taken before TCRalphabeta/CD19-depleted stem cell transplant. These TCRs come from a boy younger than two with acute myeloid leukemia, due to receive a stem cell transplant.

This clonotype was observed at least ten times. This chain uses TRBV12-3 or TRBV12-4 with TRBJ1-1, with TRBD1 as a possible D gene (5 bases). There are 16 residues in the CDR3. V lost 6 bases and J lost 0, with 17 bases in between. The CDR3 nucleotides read TGTGCCAGCAGGGCTGGGGGAGGTCCCTTGAACACTGAAGCTTTCTTT. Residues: CASRAGGGPLNTEAFF.

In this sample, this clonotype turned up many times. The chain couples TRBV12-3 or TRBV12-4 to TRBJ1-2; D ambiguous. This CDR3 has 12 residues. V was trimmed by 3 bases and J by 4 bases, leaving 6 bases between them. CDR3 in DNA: TGTGCCAGCAGTTTGGGGATCTATGGCTACACCTTC. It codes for CASSLGIYGYTF.

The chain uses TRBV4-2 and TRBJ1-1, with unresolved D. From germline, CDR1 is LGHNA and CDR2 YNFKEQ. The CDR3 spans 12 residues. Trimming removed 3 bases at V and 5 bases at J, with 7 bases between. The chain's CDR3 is CASSHRGTEAFF. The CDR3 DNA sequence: TGTGCCAGCAGCCACCGAGGGACTGAAGCTTTCTTT.

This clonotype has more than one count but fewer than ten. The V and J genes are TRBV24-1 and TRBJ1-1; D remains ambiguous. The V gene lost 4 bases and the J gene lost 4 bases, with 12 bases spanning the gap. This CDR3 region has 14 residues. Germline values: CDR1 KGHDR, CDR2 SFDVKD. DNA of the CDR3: TGTGCCACCAGTGACATAGAAGGGCGCACTGAAGCTTTCTTT. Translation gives CATSDIEGRTEAFF.

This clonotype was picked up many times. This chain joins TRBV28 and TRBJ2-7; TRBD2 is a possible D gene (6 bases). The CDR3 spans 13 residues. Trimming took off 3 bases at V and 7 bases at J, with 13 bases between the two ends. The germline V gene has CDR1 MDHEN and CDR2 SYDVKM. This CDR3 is CASSLRRAGEQYF. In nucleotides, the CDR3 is TGTGCCAGCAGTTTGCGCAGGGCGGGGGAGCAGTACTTC.

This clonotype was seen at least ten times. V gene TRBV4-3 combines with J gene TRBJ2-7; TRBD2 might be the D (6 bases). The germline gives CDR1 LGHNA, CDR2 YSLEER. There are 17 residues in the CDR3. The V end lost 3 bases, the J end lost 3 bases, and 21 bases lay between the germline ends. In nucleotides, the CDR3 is TGCGCCAGCAGCCAGGATTTGCCGGGGGTCCAGCGCTACGAGCAGTACTTC. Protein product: CASSQDLPGVQRYEQYF.

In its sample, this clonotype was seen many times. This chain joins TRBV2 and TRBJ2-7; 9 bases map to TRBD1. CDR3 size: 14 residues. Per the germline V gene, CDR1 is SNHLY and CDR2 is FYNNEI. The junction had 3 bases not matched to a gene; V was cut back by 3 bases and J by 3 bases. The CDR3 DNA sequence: TGTGCCAGCAGTGAGGGGACAGGGATCTACGAGCAGTACTTC. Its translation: CASSEGTGIYEQYF.

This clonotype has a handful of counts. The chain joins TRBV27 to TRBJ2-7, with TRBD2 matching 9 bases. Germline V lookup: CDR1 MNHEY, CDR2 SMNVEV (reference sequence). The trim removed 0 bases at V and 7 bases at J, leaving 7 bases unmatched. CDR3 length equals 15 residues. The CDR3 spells CASSLSGGRAKEQYF. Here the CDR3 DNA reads TGTGCCAGCAGTTTATCGGGCGGGAGGGCCAAAGAGCAGTACTTC.

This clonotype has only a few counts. In DNA, the CDR3 is TGTGCCAGCTCACCACCGGACAGAAGCGGGCAGTACTTC. Protein product: CASSPPDRSGQYF. The chain links TRBV18 to TRBJ2-7; D possibly corresponds to TRBD1 (6 bases). In germline, CDR1 is KGHSH, CDR2 LQKENI. Trimming stripped 0 bases from V and 9 bases from J, with 12 bases between. The CDR3 runs 13 residues. Using reference TRBV18 and TRBJ2-7 for the parts outside the CDR3, the full variable domain is NAGVMQNPRHLVRRRGQEARLRCSPMKGHSHVYWYRQLPEEGLKFMVYLQKENIIDESGMPKERFSAEFPKEGPSILRIQQVVRGDSAAYFCASSPPDRSGQYFGPGTRLTVT.

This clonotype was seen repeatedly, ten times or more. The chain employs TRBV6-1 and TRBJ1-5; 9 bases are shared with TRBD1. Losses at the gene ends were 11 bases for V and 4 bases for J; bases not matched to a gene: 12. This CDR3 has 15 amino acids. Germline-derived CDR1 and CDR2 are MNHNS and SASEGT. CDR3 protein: CASRDRVRGNQPQHF. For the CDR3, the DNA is TGTGCCTCCCGGGACAGGGTTAGGGGAAATCAGCCCCAGCATTTT.

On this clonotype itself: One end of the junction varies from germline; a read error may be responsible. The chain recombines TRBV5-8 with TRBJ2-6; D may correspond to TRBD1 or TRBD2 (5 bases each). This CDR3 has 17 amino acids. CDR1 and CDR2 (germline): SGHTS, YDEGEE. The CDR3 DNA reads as TGTCCCAGCTGCCTGGCCCACGGGGCCGGGGGGGCCAACGTCCTGACTTTC. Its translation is CPSCLAHGAGGANVLTF. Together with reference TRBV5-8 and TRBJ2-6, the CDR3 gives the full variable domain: EAGVTQSPTHLIKTRGQQATLRCSPISGHTSVYWYQQALGLGLQFLLWYDEGEERNRGNFPPRFSGRQFPNYSSELNVNALELEDSALYLCPSCLAHGAGGANVLTFGAGSRLTVL.

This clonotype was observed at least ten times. The CDR3 loop reads CASSLGWGVQETQYF. The DNA of the CDR3 is TGCGCCAGCAGCTTGGGATGGGGGGTTCAAGAGACCCAGTACTTC. The chain couples TRBV5-1 to TRBJ2-5; perhaps TRBD2 as D (6 bases). Trimming removed 0 bases from V and 2 bases from J, with 11 bases in between. The CDR3 extends over 15 amino acids. CDR1 is SGHRS, CDR2 YFSETQ, per germline.

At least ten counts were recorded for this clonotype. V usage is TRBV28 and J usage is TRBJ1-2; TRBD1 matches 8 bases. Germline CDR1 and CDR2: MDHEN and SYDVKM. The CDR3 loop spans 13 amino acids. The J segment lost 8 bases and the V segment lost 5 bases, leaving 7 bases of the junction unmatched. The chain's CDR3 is CASSRQGRGGYTF. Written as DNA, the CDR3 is TGTGCCAGCAGTCGACAGGGGCGAGGGGGCTACACCTTC.

The CDR3 DNA reads TGCGCCAGCAGCTTGTCCCCTAGCGGGAGAGGGTACAATGAGCAGTTCTTC. Translating it yields CASSLSPSGRGYNEQFF. The chain uses TRBV5-1 and TRBJ2-1; 10 bases fit TRBD2. Germline V gives CDR1 SGHRS, CDR2 YFSETQ. This CDR3 spans 17 amino acids. V was clipped by 1 base and J by 4 bases; unmatched bases: 8. Looking up the rest from reference TRBV5-1 and TRBJ2-1 gives the full variable domain: KAGVTQTPRYLIKTRGQQVTLSCSPISGHRSVSWYQQTPGQGLQFLFEYFSETQRNKGNFPGRFSGRQFSNSRSEMNVSTLELGDSALYLCASSLSPSGRGYNEQFFGPGTRLTVL.